This T cell receptor (beta chain) originates from a study of cytomegalovirus exposure and HLA in healthy donors. Across the study: Of about 390 genotyped donors, more than 65% grouped in the Caucasian-associated ancestry cluster. Study observations and caveats: TCR beta V- and J-gene trimming, according to a later analysis, was linked to a missense DCLRE1C variant. In an earlier analysis, about 87% or about 30%: the productive usage of most TCR beta V segments.

After removal of 2 bases from V and 2 bases from J, the junction contained 12 bases not matched to a gene. Looked up from germline, CDR1 is SGDLS and CDR2 is YYNGEE. The CDR3 covers 18 residues. Concerning this clone: Its antigen is not identified.

It was with 60 Vbeta and 13 Jbeta primers that the PCR ran. Original handling: Approximately 79 million unique TCR beta chains, roughly 11 million of them shared, were counted by a later analysis. Only in-frame clones appear in the TCRdb table, and some are missing; sequencing was by immunoSEQ multiplex PCR. V, J and clone size were drawn from that table, and D and trimming were deduced from the DNA. There are around 230,000 clones in the sample; roughly 82% occur only once, and nearly 6% lies in the top ten. The sample taken for sequencing was PBMCs. The receptor comes from a man aged 35-49 years in good health and CMV-seropositive. The gene calls are TRBV9 and TRBJ1-3, with 8 bases fitting TRBD1. CDR3 in amino acids: CASSVAGDRSGPGNTIYF. In nucleotides, the CDR3 is TGTGCCAGCAGCGTCGCCGGGGACAGGAGCGGGCCTGGAAACACCATATATTTT.